What follows are 17 T cell receptor beta chains derived from one specimen sequenced in a study of blood T cell repertoires in COVID-19. TCRdb keeps only in-frame clones here, not all; method: immunoSEQ multiplex PCR. The sample holds some 220,000 clones, around three quarters seen once. The sample comprised peripheral blood. These receptors were collected from a woman between 65 and 79 years old with acute or convalescent COVID-19.

In nucleotides, the CDR3 is TGTGCCACCAGGTTGGGGGCTACACGGGGTGAGCAGTTCTTC. Translated, it gives CATRLGATRGEQFF. This chain joins TRBV28 and TRBJ2-1; TRBD1 is a possible D gene (6 bases). The CDR3 is 14 residues long. The V end lost 10 bases, the J end lost 9 bases, and 22 bases lay between the germline ends. The germline V gene has CDR1 MDHEN and CDR2 SYDVKM.

The chain carries TRBV19 and TRBJ1-1; unclear D gene. V was shortened by 4 bases and J by 8 bases, with 8 bases between the two germline ends. Germline loops: CDR1 LNHDA, CDR2 SQIVND (reference sequence). The CDR3 has 11 residues. In nucleotides, the CDR3 is TGTGCCAGTAGTACGGACTGGGAAGCTTTCTTT. Its translation: CASSTDWEAFF.

This clone turned up a few times. CDR3: CASSFGQGGGEKLFF. The DNA for the CDR3 is TGCGCCAGCAGCTTCGGACAGGGAGGTGGAGAAAAACTGTTTTTT. The chain uses TRBV5-1 and TRBJ1-4; 8 bases map to TRBD1. The germline V gene encodes CDR1 SGHRS and CDR2 YFSETQ. After removal of 2 bases from V and 8 bases from J, the junction contained 8 bases not matched to a gene. CDR3 length: 15 residues.

The chain employs TRBV5-1 and TRBJ2-2, with D perhaps matching TRBD1 (5 bases). This CDR3 spans 15 amino acids. Deletions cut 0 bases from V and 7 bases from J, with 13 bases between. CDR1 SGHRS and CDR2 YFSETQ come from the germline V gene. CDR3 loop: CASSLGGRGVGELFF. The CDR3 DNA reads as TGCGCCAGCAGCTTGGGGGGAAGGGGCGTCGGGGAGCTGTTTTTT.

This clone came up once. The chain carries TRBV12-3 or TRBV12-4 and TRBJ1-6; D not resolved. The CDR3 consists of 13 residues. The V end lost 0 bases, the J end lost 8 bases, and 5 bases lay between the germline ends. The CDR3, as DNA: TGTGCCAGCAGTTTAGCTTCAGATTCACCCCTCCACTTT. This codes for CASSLASDSPLHF.

The sample holds a few counts of this clone. The chain employs TRBV4-3 and TRBJ2-3, with 8 bases aligning to TRBD1. The germline gives CDR1 LGHNA, CDR2 YSLEER. The CDR3 extends over 14 amino acids. Losses at the gene ends were 4 bases for V and 1 base for J; bases not matched to a gene: 1. In DNA, the CDR3 is TGCGCCAGCAGCCTGACAGGGGGCACAGATACGCAGTATTTT. Residues: CASSLTGGTDTQYF.

The chain recombines TRBV27 with TRBJ1-4; the match to TRBD1 covers 7 bases. V gave up 2 bases and J gave up 8 bases; unmatched junction bases: 5. This CDR3 contains 14 residues. CDR1 is MNHEY, CDR2 SMNVEV, per germline (reference sequence). The CDR3 DNA is TGTGCCAGCAGTTTAAAGGGGGCAGGAGAAAAACTGTTTTTT. Its protein is CASSLKGAGEKLFF.

The chain is built from TRBV2 and TRBJ1-5; 8 nucleotides align to TRBD1. Germline CDR1 reads SNHLY; CDR2 reads FYNNEI. V lost 7 bases, J lost 12 bases, and 17 bases stayed unmatched. The CDR3 contains 15 residues. CDR3 coding DNA: TGTGCCAGCAAGGAGTCAGGGGGCAGTCTATCGGTCCAGCATTTT. Translated: CASKESGGSLSVQHF.

This clone was found a few times. This chain connects TRBV7-2 to TRBJ2-3; 9 nucleotides line up with TRBD2. Losses at the gene ends were 4 bases for V and 4 bases for J; bases not matched to a gene: 6. The CDR3 is 15 residues long. Germline V gene sequence: CDR1 SGHTA, CDR2 FQGNSA. CDR3 protein: CASSYSGGYSDTQYF. CDR3 DNA sequence: TGTGCCAGCAGCTATAGCGGGGGATATTCAGATACGCAGTATTTT.

The V and J genes are TRBV6-4 and TRBJ2-2; 10 positions agree with TRBD2. V lost 4 bases to trimming and J lost 5 bases; unmatched junction nucleotides: 1. This CDR3 spans 14 amino acids. Germline assignment: CDR1 MRHNA and CDR2 SNTAGT. CDR3 protein: CASSALAGTGELFF. CDR3 bases: TGTGCCAGCAGTGCACTAGCGGGAACCGGGGAGCTGTTTTTT.

The chain has TRBV19 and TRBJ1-2; 8 bases are a match to TRBD1. The CDR3 has 14 residues. CDR1 is LNHDA, CDR2 SQIVND, per germline (reference sequence). V dropped 4 bases and J dropped 8; count of bases not matched to a gene: 9. The CDR3 bases are TGTGCCAGTAGTACCCCCGGACAGGGCTGGGGCTACACCTTC. Amino acids: CASSTPGQGWGYTF.

V gene TRBV3-1 (or the pseudogene TRBV3-2) combines with J gene TRBJ2-1; the D gene is possibly TRBD2 (5 bases). With 1 base removed from V and 4 bases from J, the gap between germline ends came to 8 bases. CDR1 and CDR2 (germline): LGHDT, YNNKEL (reference sequence). This CDR3 is 14 amino acids long. The DNA of the CDR3 is TGTGCCAGCAGCCAAGCGGGAACATACAATGAGCAGTTCTTC. Translated, it gives CASSQAGTYNEQFF.

This clone appeared many times. This rearrangement joins TRBV6-4 to TRBJ1-1; TRBD1 aligns across 9 bases. Losses at the gene ends were 6 bases for V and 4 bases for J; bases not matched to a gene: 3. The CDR3 covers 13 residues. Germline CDR1 is MRHNA and CDR2 is SNTAGT. This CDR3 is CASSPGQGTEAFF. The CDR3 DNA reads TGTGCCAGCAGCCCGGGACAGGGCACTGAAGCTTTCTTT.

The chain carries TRBV6-2 or TRBV6-3 and TRBJ2-2, with a possible D match to TRBD2 (6 bases). The germline V gene has CDR1 MNHEY and CDR2 SVGEGT. This CDR3 has 17 amino acids. The V and J ends lost 0 bases and 2 bases respectively, with 13 bases between them. CDR3 region: CASSYSTGGVNTGELFF. Written as DNA, the CDR3 is TGTGCCAGCAGTTACTCGACCGGCGGGGTTAACACCGGGGAGCTGTTTTTT.

The rearrangement joins TRBV5-1 to TRBJ2-5; 11 nucleotides align to TRBD1. Germline V CDR1 and CDR2: SGHRS, YFSETQ. The CDR3 consists of 16 residues. V was pared by 4 bases and J by 5 bases, with 10 bases of the junction left unmatched. The CDR3 loop reads CASSVGQGASGETQYF. For the CDR3, the DNA is TGCGCCAGCAGCGTCGGACAGGGGGCCTCGGGGGAGACCCAGTACTTC.

The V and J genes are TRBV15 and TRBJ2-1; 9 positions agree with TRBD2. The CDR3 is made up of 15 amino acids. Trimming cost V 6 bases and J 4 bases; bases outside gene matches: 7. CDR1 LNHNV and CDR2 YYDKDF come from the germline V gene (reference sequence). CDR3 in DNA: TGTGCCACCAGGGAGGGGACTAGCTCGTACAATGAGCAGTTCTTC. Amino acids: CATREGTSSYNEQFF.

This clone was observed once. The chain couples TRBV12-3 or TRBV12-4 to TRBJ1-2; D ambiguous. This CDR3 is built from 13 residues. Trimming left V 3 bases short and J 5 bases short, with 10 bases between. The CDR3 loop is CASSFWSGYGYTF. In nucleotides, the CDR3 is TGTGCCAGCAGTTTTTGGTCGGGGTATGGCTACACCTTC.